The text below deals with one TCR beta chain. As yet, its antigen is unknown. This could be a read error, since a much larger clone is one nucleotide away. These data are taken from a study of CD8 T cells in ankylosing spondylitis. TCRdb re-called the 5' RACE reads with MiXCR, one entry per CDR3 protein. Of under 55,000 distinct CDR3 sequences listed, approximately 7% were seen once; the top ten hold 7.5% to 10%. Broader study findings: Blood from ankylosing spondylitis patients appeared to carry a characteristic eight-variant TCR beta motif. Matched ankylosing spondylitis synovial fluid reportedly contained a significantly enriched population of disease-linked clones. Earlier authors reported some of these motif variants in reactive arthritis synovial fluid and blood.

Germline lookup yields CDR1 SGHVS and CDR2 FNYEAQ. The CDR3 totals 14 residues. The TCR was taken from a female donor with ankylosing spondylitis or in good health (not recorded which). The material sequenced was blood, either unsorted or a sorted T cell fraction (not recorded which). This chain links TRBV7-6 with TRBJ1-2; 8 nucleotides line up with TRBD1. The CDR3 reads CASSRAGGGYDYTF. CDR3 sequence (DNA): TGTGCCAGCAGCCGGGCAGGGGGCGGCTATGACTACACCTTC. Full variable domain (outside the CDR3, taken from reference TRBV7-6 and TRBJ1-2): GAGVSQSPRYKVTKRGQDVALRCDPISGHVSLYWYRQALGQGPEFLTYFNYEAQQDKSGLPNDRFSAERPEGSISTLTIQRTEQRDSAMYRCASSRAGGGYDYTFGSGTRLTVV.